The 21 T cell receptor beta chains below all came from one sample that was sequenced in a study of blood T cell repertoires in COVID-19. The table came from immunoSEQ multiplex PCR; TCRdb's copy has only in-frame clones and leaves some out. The profile shows approximately 150,000 clones, approximately 80% of them singletons. The specimen was peripheral blood. Source of these receptors: a woman aged 60-75 years with acute or convalescent COVID-19.

The chain has TRBV19 and TRBJ1-5; TRBD1 aligns across 7 bases. V dropped 4 bases and J dropped 0; count of bases not matched to a gene: 12. CDR3 length equals 18 residues. Germline values: CDR1 LNHDA, CDR2 SQIVND (reference sequence). Here the CDR3 DNA reads TGTGCCAGTAGTACTCGGGCCCGGGACAGCTATAGCAATCAGCCCCAGCATTTT. Protein product: CASSTRARDSYSNQPQHF.

This clone was recorded a few times. J is TRBJ2-7 and V is TRBV19; 8 bases fit TRBD1. The CDR3 is 11 residues long. Germline trimming cut 11 bases from V and 6 bases from J; bases unmatched to any gene: 6. The V gene's germline CDR1 is LNHDA and CDR2 SQIVND (reference sequence). The CDR3 bases are TGTGCCTCGCGACAGGGGATCGAGCAGTACTTC. This gives the protein CASRQGIEQYF. Drawing the rest from reference TRBV19 and TRBJ2-7, the complete variable domain is DGGITQSPKYLFRKEGQNVTLSCEQNLNHDAMYWYRQDPGQGLRLIYYSQIVNDFQKGDIAEGYSVSREKKESFPLTVTSAQKNPTAFYLCASRQGIEQYFGPGTRLTVT.

The V and J genes are TRBV19 and TRBJ2-7; a possible D gene is TRBD2 (5 bases). Trimming took off 2 bases at V and 0 bases at J, with 5 bases between the two ends. This CDR3 spans 13 amino acids. The germline V gene has CDR1 LNHDA and CDR2 SQIVND (reference sequence). For the CDR3, the DNA is TGTGCCAGTAGTATACGGGACTCCTACGAGCAGTACTTC. This encodes CASSIRDSYEQYF.

This chain links TRBV30 with TRBJ1-1; TRBD1 might be the D (6 bases). In germline, CDR1 is GTSNPN, CDR2 SVGIG (reference sequence). CDR3 length: 11 residues. Trimming took 0 bases from V and 8 from J, leaving 7 bases between them. The CDR3: CAWSVGTEAFF. The CDR3 coding sequence is TGTGCCTGGAGTGTAGGGACAGAAGCTTTCTTT.

The V call is TRBV5-4, the J call TRBJ2-1, with 8 bases fitting TRBD2. V lost 4 bases to trimming and J lost 6 bases; unmatched junction nucleotides: 15. This CDR3 comprises 17 residues. The V gene's germline CDR1 is SGHNT and CDR2 YYREEE (reference sequence). The CDR3 is CASSGRSAGLGVNEQFF. As DNA, the CDR3 is TGTGCCAGCAGCGGGAGATCGGCGGGACTAGGGGTCAATGAGCAGTTCTTC.

This clone came up once. The chain recombines TRBV27 with TRBJ2-5; 7 positions agree with TRBD1. Germline values: CDR1 MNHEY, CDR2 SMNVEV (reference sequence). V lost 4 bases and J lost 5; bases outside the gene matches: 7. The CDR3 contains 14 residues. CDR3 in DNA: TGTGCCAGCAGTTCCCAGGGGGTCGGGGAGACCCAGTACTTC. Protein: CASSSQGVGETQYF.

This rearrangement joins TRBV7-3 to TRBJ2-1; 12 nucleotides agree with TRBD2. CDR1 is SGHTA and CDR2 is FQGTGA in the germline V gene. This CDR3 is 20 amino acids long. V lost 5 bases and J lost 0; bases outside the gene matches: 14. CDR3 coding DNA: TGTGCCAGCAGCCACGGGCTAGCGGGAGGGTCCTCGAGCTCCTACAATGAGCAGTTCTTC. It is translated as CASSHGLAGGSSSSYNEQFF.

In DNA, the CDR3 is TGTGCCAGCAGTTTTCAGGGGGTGCAGCCCCAGCATTTT. Translated, it gives CASSFQGVQPQHF. The chain couples TRBV28 to TRBJ1-5; 7 bases align to TRBD1. This CDR3 is built from 13 residues. The V segment lost 3 bases and the J segment 7 bases; nucleotides outside the gene matches: 3. Germline V gene data show CDR1 as MDHEN and CDR2 as SYDVKM.

This clone was detected a few times. This rearrangement joins TRBV4-1 to TRBJ1-1; 12 nucleotides agree with TRBD1. Germline V lookup: CDR1 MGHRA, CDR2 YSYEKL. The CDR3 covers 21 residues. V was clipped by 0 bases and J by 4 bases; unmatched bases: 18. The CDR3, as DNA: TGCGCCAGCAGCCAAGAAGCCTCCACCGGGACAGGGGGCGTTTGGGTCACTGAAGCTTTCTTT. Its protein product is CASSQEASTGTGGVWVTEAFF.

The gene calls are TRBV7-6 and TRBJ1-2; 12 bases match TRBD1. J gave up 7 bases and V 1 base, and 7 bases lay outside the gene matches. CDR1 SGHVS and CDR2 FNYEAQ come from the germline V gene. The CDR3 totals 16 residues. The CDR3 spells CASSLEGQGASGGYTF. The CDR3 DNA reads TGTGCCAGCAGCTTAGAGGGACAGGGGGCCTCTGGTGGCTACACCTTC.

This clone was detected a few times. The gene calls are TRBV11-2 and TRBJ2-1; D perhaps matches TRBD2 (6 bases). Germline values: CDR1 SGHAT, CDR2 FQNNGV. The ends were cut back, 3 bases at V and 8 bases at J, with 11 bases in the middle. The CDR3 totals 13 residues. Here the CDR3 DNA reads TGTGCCAGCAGCTTCGGACTATACGATGAGCAGTTCTTC. This translates into CASSFGLYDEQFF.

This clone has a single count. The CDR3 spells CASSESGVTEAFF. CDR3 nucleotide sequence: TGTGCCAGCAGTGAATCCGGGGTTACTGAAGCTTTCTTT. The chain uses TRBV2 and TRBJ1-1, with unresolved D. CDR1 SNHLY and CDR2 FYNNEI come from the germline V gene. This CDR3 has 13 residues. The ends were cut back, 2 bases at V and 5 bases at J, with 9 bases in the middle.

This rearrangement joins TRBV10-2 to TRBJ1-4, with D perhaps TRBD1 (6 bases). The CDR3 is made up of 12 amino acids. Trimming removed 8 bases at V and 7 bases at J, with 11 bases between. Per the germline V gene, CDR1 is WSHSY and CDR2 is SAAADI. The CDR3 sequence is CASGLGGEKLFF. The CDR3 coding sequence is TGCGCCAGCGGGCTAGGGGGTGAAAAACTGTTTTTT.

The chain joins TRBV30 to TRBJ2-5, with D unresolved. The V gene's germline CDR1 is GTSNPN and CDR2 SVGIG (reference sequence). V dropped 2 bases and J dropped 7 bases, with 11 bases sitting between them. The CDR3 sequence is 12 residues long. The CDR3 DNA sequence: TGTGCCTGGAGTTCTCTATTTGGGACCCAGTACTTC. It yields the protein CAWSSLFGTQYF.

The gene calls are TRBV5-4 and TRBJ2-3; D is perhaps TRBD2 (6 bases). Germline assignment: CDR1 SGHNT and CDR2 YYREEE (reference sequence). The V and J ends lost 4 bases and 9 bases respectively, with 12 bases between them. The CDR3 is made up of 12 amino acids. In DNA form, the CDR3 reads TGTGCCAGCAGCCCCGGGGCGGGGACGCAGTATTTT. This encodes CASSPGAGTQYF.

The chain employs TRBV28 and TRBJ2-3; 9 nucleotides match TRBD2. The length of the CDR3 is 16 residues. Germline V CDR1 and CDR2: MDHEN, SYDVKM. With V trimmed by 5 bases and J by 2 bases, 8 bases remained unmatched. The CDR3 sequence: CASSGYGTSLTDTQYF. The CDR3 coding sequence is TGTGCCAGCAGTGGCTACGGGACTAGCCTCACAGATACGCAGTATTTT.

As to this clone: Its ends do not fully match the called genes, so a read error is possible. The chain is built from TRBV7-7 and TRBJ2-1; possibly TRBD2 for D (5 bases). The CDR3 runs 13 residues. The germline CDR1 and CDR2 sequences are SSHAT and FNYEAQ (reference sequence). The CDR3 sequence is CASSLTQRNEQFF. The CDR3, as DNA: TGTGCTAGCAGCTTGACCCAGCGGAATGAGCAGTTCTTC.

The V call is TRBV7-2, the J call TRBJ1-4; 9 bases line up with TRBD1. Trimming took 2 bases from V and 5 from J; bases not matched to a gene: 6. The CDR3 spans 16 residues. From germline, CDR1 is SGHTA and CDR2 FQGNSA. DNA of the CDR3: TGTGCCAGCAGCTTAAGGGCAGACAGGGGGAATGAAAAACTGTTTTTT. This gives the protein CASSLRADRGNEKLFF.

The chain is built from TRBV18 and TRBJ1-5, with D tentatively TRBD1 (5 bases). This CDR3 comprises 16 residues. The V and J ends lost 3 bases and 1 base respectively, with 13 bases between them. CDR1 and CDR2 from the germline V gene are KGHSH and LQKENI. The DNA of the CDR3 is TGTGCCAGCTCACCGTCTGCCAGGGCCAGCAATCAGCCCCAGCATTTT. It encodes CASSPSARASNQPQHF.

This clone was detected ten times or more. The chain uses TRBV30 and TRBJ2-7; perhaps D is TRBD1 or TRBD2 (6 bases each). CDR1 GTSNPN and CDR2 SVGIG come from the germline V gene (reference sequence). The V end was cut by 5 bases, the J end by 2 bases, with 16 bases between. The CDR3 sequence is 14 residues long. The CDR3 protein is CAWGGSGFTYEQYF. Written as DNA, the CDR3 is TGTGCCTGGGGGGGCAGCGGGTTCACCTACGAGCAGTACTTC.

V usage is TRBV27 and J usage is TRBJ2-3; 7 bases fit TRBD1. The CDR3 loop spans 17 amino acids. Trimming cost V 1 base and J 2 bases; bases outside gene matches: 9. Germline V gene sequence: CDR1 MNHEY, CDR2 SMNVEV (reference sequence). The CDR3 sequence: CASSLFRRQGTTDTQYF. CDR3 coding DNA: TGTGCCAGCAGTTTATTTAGGAGACAGGGCACCACAGATACGCAGTATTTT.